The 13 T cell receptor beta chains presented below share a single source sample, sequenced in a study of CD8+ T cells in alopecia areata. Following RNA extraction, reverse transcription yielded cDNA that acted as the sequencing template. TCRdb keeps only in-frame clones here, not all; method: immunoSEQ multiplex PCR. The repertoire consists of 150,000 to 250,000 clones, with 58% occurring once and the leading ten covering 5.5%. Treatment denoted: oral pan-JAK inhibitor, 5-10 mg twice daily. The sample consisted of CD4+ T cells sorted from blood, taken at week 24, from a patient treated with tofacitinib. The receptors derive from a human donor with alopecia areata.

Note on this clone: Within the sample, other DNA sequences also encode this same CDR3. This CDR3 reads CAWSVRGSTEAFF. The CDR3 DNA follows: TGTGCCTGGAGTGTACGAGGGAGTACTGAAGCTTTCTTT. This chain joins TRBV30 and TRBJ1-1; no reliable D call. The CDR3 sequence is 13 residues long. Trimming shortened V by 0 bases and J by 5 bases, and 10 bases separated the two germline ends. Germline CDR1 is GTSNPN and CDR2 is SVGIG (reference sequence). The entire variable domain, with the rest obtained from reference TRBV30 and TRBJ1-1, is as follows: SQTIHQWPATLVQPVGSPLSLECTVEGTSNPNLYWYRQAAGRGLQLLFYSVGIGQISSEVPQNLSASRPQDRQFILSSKKLLLSDSGFYLCAWSVRGSTEAFFGQGTRLTVV.

CDR3 bases: TGTGCCAGCAGCCAGGGGGCAGGGGAAGCCTATGGCTACACCTTC. Encoded protein: CASSQGAGEAYGYTF. This chain uses TRBV7-2 with TRBJ1-2, with TRBD1 matching 8 bases. From germline, CDR1 is SGHTA and CDR2 FQGNSA. J lost 4 bases, V lost 5 bases, and 9 bases had no gene match. CDR3 length: 15 amino acids.

Remarks on this clone: This specimen includes other DNA sequences encoding the same CDR3. V is TRBV2 and J is TRBJ2-2; D is ambiguous. V dropped 6 bases and J dropped 6 bases, with 5 bases sitting between them. The CDR3 contains 11 residues. CDR1 SNHLY and CDR2 FYNNEI come from the germline V gene. The CDR3 DNA follows: TGTGCCAGCAGGGATCCCGGGGAGCTGTTTTTT. Encoded protein: CASRDPGELFF. The full variable domain, rest sourced from reference TRBV2 and TRBJ2-2, is EPEVTQTPSHQVTQMGQEVILRCVPISNHLYFYWYRQILGQKVEFLVSFYNNEISEKSEIFDDQFSVERPDGSNFTLKIRSTKLEDSAMYFCASRDPGELFFGEGSRLTVL.

This clone was seen a single time. The V and J genes are TRBV6-5 and TRBJ1-2; possibly TRBD1 for D (6 bases). CDR1 is MNHEY, CDR2 SVGAGI, per germline. V lost 0 bases to trimming and J lost 2 bases, with 10 bases between them. The CDR3 runs 15 residues. DNA for the CDR3: TGTGCCAGCAGTTACTCGGGGGGGCTGAACTATGGCTACACCTTC. Its translation: CASSYSGGLNYGYTF.

This clone showed up just a few times. The chain is built from TRBV7-3 and TRBJ2-5, with D possibly being TRBD1 or TRBD2 (5 bases each). The CDR3 length is 15 residues. The ends were cut back, 5 bases at V and 4 bases at J, with 17 bases in the middle. Germline lookup yields CDR1 SGHTA and CDR2 FQGTGA. The CDR3 region is CASSQNPGTRETQYF. The CDR3 nucleotides read TGTGCCAGCAGCCAAAATCCGGGGACCAGAGAGACCCAGTACTTC.

The gene calls are TRBV30 and TRBJ1-1; unclear D gene. The V gene lost 5 bases and the J gene lost 1 base, with 11 bases spanning the gap. This CDR3 region has 13 residues. CDR1 is GTSNPN, CDR2 SVGIG, per germline (reference sequence). The CDR3 bases are TGTGCCTGGTCGAGGACGGAGAACACTGAAGCTTTCTTT. This gives the protein CAWSRTENTEAFF.

The CDR3 loop is CASSLAGDTQYF. In DNA, the CDR3 is TGTGCCAGCTCTCTAGCCGGGGATACGCAGTATTTT. This sequence joins TRBV18 and TRBJ2-3; TRBD2 might be the D (5 bases). The CDR3 is made up of 12 amino acids. The germline V gene has CDR1 KGHSH and CDR2 LQKENI. V lost 6 bases and J lost 6, with 10 bases in between. Full variable domain (missing parts from reference TRBV18 and TRBJ2-3): NAGVMQNPRHLVRRRGQEARLRCSPMKGHSHVYWYRQLPEEGLKFMVYLQKENIIDESGMPKERFSAEFPKEGPSILRIQQVVRGDSAAYFCASSLAGDTQYFGPGTRLTVL.

The chain joins TRBV5-4 to TRBJ2-3; no clear D gene. V lost 3 bases to trimming and J lost 6 bases, with 8 bases between them. The CDR3 covers 12 residues. Germline CDR1 and CDR2: SGHNT and YYREEE (reference sequence). CDR3: CASSSVGDTQYF. The DNA for the CDR3 is TGTGCCAGCAGCTCGGTGGGGGATACGCAGTATTTT.

CDR3 DNA: TGTGCCAGCTCACCGGGACAGGGGACTGAAGCTTTCTTT. Protein: CASSPGQGTEAFF. This rearrangement joins TRBV18 to TRBJ1-1; 10 nucleotides line up with TRBD1. Germline V gene sequence: CDR1 KGHSH, CDR2 LQKENI. CDR3 length equals 13 residues. V lost 3 bases and J lost 5; bases outside the gene matches: 0. Supplemented by reference TRBV18 and TRBJ1-1, the full variable domain reads NAGVMQNPRHLVRRRGQEARLRCSPMKGHSHVYWYRQLPEEGLKFMVYLQKENIIDESGMPKERFSAEFPKEGPSILRIQQVVRGDSAAYFCASSPGQGTEAFFGQGTRLTVV.

This clone was counted at least ten times. The chain is built from TRBV11-2 and TRBJ1-4; D ambiguous. Germline loops: CDR1 SGHAT, CDR2 FQNNGV. Trimming removed 0 bases at V and 8 bases at J, with 7 bases between. CDR3 length equals 13 residues. The CDR3 loop reads CASSLDRTEKLFF. For the CDR3, the DNA is TGTGCCAGCAGCTTAGACAGGACCGAAAAACTGTTTTTT.

This chain links TRBV20-1 with TRBJ2-3; perhaps TRBD1 as D (6 bases). V lost 8 bases and J 6 bases, leaving 12 bases between the germline ends. CDR1 is DFQATT and CDR2 is SNEGSKA in the germline V gene (reference sequence). CDR3 length: 11 amino acids. The CDR3 loop is CSNPRGDTQYF. CDR3 nucleotide sequence: TGCAGTAACCCAAGGGGGGATACGCAGTATTTT.

J is TRBJ2-1 and V is TRBV28; D gene ambiguous. The V gene's germline CDR1 is MDHEN and CDR2 SYDVKM. The CDR3 spans 11 residues. With 4 bases removed from V and 6 bases from J, the gap between germline ends came to 4 bases. The CDR3: CASSYLNEQFF. CDR3 sequence (DNA): TGTGCCAGCAGTTACCTCAATGAGCAGTTCTTC.

This clone was recorded once. This chain uses TRBV5-1 with TRBJ2-7; D might be TRBD1 (5 bases). The CDR3 covers 12 residues. Germline lookup yields CDR1 SGHRS and CDR2 YFSETQ. The germline V and J ends were trimmed by 4 bases and 4 bases, with 9 bases remaining between them. The CDR3, as DNA: TGCGCCAGCAGCGTGACAGCTTACGAGCAGTACTTC. Translation: CASSVTAYEQYF.